A selection of T cell receptor beta chains follows, all from one sample in a study of cytomegalovirus exposure and HLA in healthy donors. Sequencing was performed with immunoSEQ multiplex PCR; in TCRdb, only in-frame clones are kept and a portion is missing. The sample consists of 130,000 to 150,000 clones, about nine tenths of them appearing once. The specimen sequenced was PBMCs. The source is a woman between 25 and 40 years old in good health and CMV-seropositive. Both conserved end residues are part of each CDR3. The order of the fields is V gene, J gene, CDR3 protein.

>TRBV5-1|TRBJ2-2
CASSPGQVTGELFF
>TRBV19|TRBJ1-1
CASSNIPTGSTEAFF
>TRBV18|TRBJ2-1
CASSPTSGRFYNEQFF
>TRBV2|TRBJ2-5
CASTAERETQYF
>TRBV6-7|TRBJ1-3
CASSYSGDRARSGNTIYF
>TRBV5-4|TRBJ2-1
CASRTDRGGYNEQFF
>TRBV4-1|TRBJ1-3
CASSPRGAYSGNTIYF
>TRBV9|TRBJ1-4
CASSAQAFNEKLFF
>TRBV4-2|TRBJ2-2
CASSPVIGTGNTGELFF
>TRBV4-2|TRBJ2-5
CASSQGWTGEKETQYF
>TRBV7-9|TRBJ1-2
CASSLMGSPNYGYTF
>TRBV28|TRBJ1-3
CASSFGTAGVGNTIYF
>TRBV29-1|TRBJ2-5
CSVDPAGVGETQYF